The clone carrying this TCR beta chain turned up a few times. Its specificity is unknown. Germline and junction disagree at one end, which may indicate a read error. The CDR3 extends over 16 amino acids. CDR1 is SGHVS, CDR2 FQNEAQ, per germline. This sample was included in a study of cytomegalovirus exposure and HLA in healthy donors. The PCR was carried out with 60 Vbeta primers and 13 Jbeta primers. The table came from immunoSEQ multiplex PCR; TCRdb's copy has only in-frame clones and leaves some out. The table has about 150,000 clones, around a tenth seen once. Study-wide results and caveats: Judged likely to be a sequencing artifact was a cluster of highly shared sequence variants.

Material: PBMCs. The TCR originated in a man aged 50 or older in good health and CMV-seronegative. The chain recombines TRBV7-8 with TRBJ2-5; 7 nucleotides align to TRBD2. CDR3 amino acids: CASSLYSSGGQKTQYF. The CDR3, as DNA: TGTGCCAGCAGCTTATACTCTAGCGGTGGCCAAAAGACCCAGTACTTC. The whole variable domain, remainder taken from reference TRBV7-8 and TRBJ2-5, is GAGVSQSPRYKVAKRGQDVALRCDPISGHVSLFWYQQALGQGPEFLTYFQNEAQLDKSGLPSDRFFAERPEGSVSTLKIQRTQQEDSAVYLCASSLYSSGGQKTQYFGPGTRLLVL.